This T cell receptor (beta chain) was observed in a study of blood T cell repertoires in COVID-19. Background on the study: There were acute and convalescent COVID-19 samples, and they came from the United States, Italy and Spain. T cells, B-cell-depleted T cells, or PBMCs provided the cDNA or gDNA that served as material.

J gave up 0 bases and V 1 base, and 12 bases lay outside the gene matches. Germline values: CDR1 LNHDA, CDR2 SQIVND (reference sequence). CDR3 length equals 19 residues. The authors' processing: Estimates of nucleated cell counts were drawn from the amplification of reference gene primers. Here immunoSEQ multiplex PCR was the method, and the copy in TCRdb shows in-frame clones only, minus some. V and J calls and clone size are given by that table; D and trimming were obtained from the DNA. The repertoire includes a few hundred thousand clones, roughly 87% of them detected once, and about 2.5% sits in the top ten.

The rearrangement uses TRBV19 and TRBJ2-1, with 7 bases identical to TRBD2. Sequenced input: peripheral blood. The clonotype comes from a man aged 18 to 35 with active or convalescent COVID-19. CDR3 protein: CASSIGGGAGHPSYNEQFF. DNA of the CDR3: TGTGCCAGTAGTATAGGGGGGGGAGCGGGCCACCCCTCCTACAATGAGCAGTTCTTC.